This paragraph covers one T cell receptor (beta chain) sequence. The antigen remains undetermined. Sequencing used immunoSEQ multiplex PCR; TCRdb keeps in-frame clones, though not all of them. Among 95,000 to 150,000 clones, about 87% were seen once, and the ten largest hold more than 9%. This entry belongs to a study of T cell responses to AZD1222 COVID-19 vaccine. Overall study results and limits: The donor group comprised mostly white British people and more females; the analysis possibly underestimated clonal diversity. Every sample of the repertoires postdated the peak T cell response. Regions 160-218 and 743-854 held dominance among vaccine-associated CD4 TCRs, which spanned spike.

CDR1 and CDR2 (germline): SGHNT, YYREEE (reference sequence). V dropped 5 bases and J dropped 1 base, with 9 bases sitting between them. This CDR3 is built from 13 residues. The chain carries TRBV5-4 and TRBJ2-5, with a weak D call TRBD2 (5 bases). The TCR originated in an adult in good health. This sample comprised peripheral blood, obtained on day 0 of AZD1222 vaccination. The CDR3 region is CASRRESQETQYF. The CDR3 bases are TGTGCCAGCAGGAGGGAGTCCCAAGAGACCCAGTACTTC.